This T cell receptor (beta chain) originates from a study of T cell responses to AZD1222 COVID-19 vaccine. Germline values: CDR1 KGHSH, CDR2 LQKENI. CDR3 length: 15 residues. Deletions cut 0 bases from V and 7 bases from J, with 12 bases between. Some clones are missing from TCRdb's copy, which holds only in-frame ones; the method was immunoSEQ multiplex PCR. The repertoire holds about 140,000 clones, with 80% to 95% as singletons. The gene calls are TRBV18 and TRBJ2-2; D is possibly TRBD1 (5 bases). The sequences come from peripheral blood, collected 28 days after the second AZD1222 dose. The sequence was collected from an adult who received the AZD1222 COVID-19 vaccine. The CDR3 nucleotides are TGTGCCAGCTCACCACCGGCAGGGTCGGACGGGGAGCTGTTTTTT. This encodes CASSPPAGSDGELFF.